This is a list of T cell receptor beta chains from one sample in a study of cytomegalovirus exposure and HLA in healthy donors. Clones were sequenced by immunoSEQ multiplex PCR, and TCRdb holds only the in-frame ones, with some missing. The sample has about 74,000 clones, about three quarters seen once; the top ten hold roughly 10%. The specimen was PBMCs. Source of these receptors: a middle-aged woman in good health and CMV-seropositive. Each CDR3 is given with its conserved first and last residue. D genes are given only for firm matches. Clone sizes are given selectively: once, few, many, or a class where the clone is expanded.

J: TRBJ1-2
length: 16
size: once
V: TRBV5-1
D: TRBD1
DNA: TGCGCCAGCAGCTTGGATGAGGGGGCGAGTCTGGTTGGCTACACCTTC
CDR3: CASSLDEGASLVGYTF

J: TRBJ2-2
length: 16
size: -
V: TRBV9
D: TRBD1
DNA: TGTGCCAGCAGCAGTGGCGACAGGGGCAGGACCGGGGAGCTGTTTTTT
CDR3: CASSSGDRGRTGELFF

J: TRBJ2-5
length: 13
size: many
V: TRBV5-8
D: -
DNA: TGTGCCAGCAGCTTGGGGGGAGGAAAGACCCAGTACTTC
CDR3: CASSLGGGKTQYF

J: TRBJ2-3
length: 15
size: few
V: TRBV6-5
D: -
DNA: TGTGCCAGCAGCCGAACTCGACAGGGCACAGATACGCAGTATTTT
CDR3: CASSRTRQGTDTQYF

J: TRBJ2-7
length: 15
size: few
V: TRBV18
D: -
DNA: TGTGCCAGCTCTCGAGCGGCCGGTAGCTCCTACGAGCAGTACTTC
CDR3: CASSRAAGSSYEQYF

J: TRBJ1-4
length: 14
size: -
V: TRBV5-8
D: -
DNA: TGTGCCAGCAGCTTGGGCAGGATGAATGAAAAACTGTTTTTT
CDR3: CASSLGRMNEKLFF

J: TRBJ2-1
length: 15
size: -
V: TRBV30
D: TRBD2
DNA: TGTGCCTGGAATGTACTAGCGGGACTTTACAATGAGCAGTTCTTC
CDR3: CAWNVLAGLYNEQFF

J: TRBJ1-3
length: 17
size: once
V: TRBV4-2
D: TRBD1
DNA: TGTGCCAGCAGCCAACATGGACAGGGAGTCTCTGGAAACACCATATATTTT
CDR3: CASSQHGQGVSGNTIYF

J: TRBJ1-1
length: 14
size: -
V: TRBV28
D: -
DNA: TGTGCCAGCAGTTTACCGGGACATGTGACTGAAGCTTTCTTT
CDR3: CASSLPGHVTEAFF

J: TRBJ1-6
length: 13
size: few
V: TRBV2
D: TRBD1
DNA: TGTGCCAGCAAAGGGACAGAGAATTCACCCCTCCACTTT
CDR3: CASKGTENSPLHF

J: TRBJ2-7
length: 16
size: -
V: TRBV2
D: -
DNA: TGTGCCAGCAGTGCGCAAGAGCGGGTTTGGTCTGGCGAGCAGTACTTC
CDR3: CASSAQERVWSGEQYF

J: TRBJ1-1
length: 11
size: -
V: TRBV20-1
D: TRBD1
DNA: TGCAGTGAGACAGGGGGCACTGAAGCTTTCTTT
CDR3: CSETGGTEAFF

J: TRBJ1-1
length: 16
size: -
V: TRBV19
D: TRBD1
DNA: TGTGCCAGTAGTAGCATAATACAGGGGGCTGCCACTGAAGCTTTCTTT
CDR3: CASSSIIQGAATEAFF

J: TRBJ1-5
length: 15
size: medium-sized
V: TRBV7-8
D: TRBD1
DNA: TGTGCCAGCAGTTCCGGGACAGACTCCAATCAGCCCCAGCATTTT
CDR3: CASSSGTDSNQPQHF

J: TRBJ2-1
length: 17
size: -
V: TRBV5-8
D: TRBD2
DNA: TGTGCCAGCAGCTTGGGACTAGCGGGAGGTTCCTACAATGAGCAGTTCTTC
CDR3: CASSLGLAGGSYNEQFF

J: TRBJ2-3
length: 14
size: -
V: TRBV11-3
D: TRBD2
DNA: TGTGCCAGCAGCTTTAGCGGGAGTACAGATACGCAGTATTTT
CDR3: CASSFSGSTDTQYF

J: TRBJ2-7
length: 15
size: -
V: TRBV23-1
D: TRBD2
DNA: TGCGCCAGCAGTCAATCGACGGGGGGACCCTACGAGCAGTACTTC
CDR3: CASSQSTGGPYEQYF

J: TRBJ1-5
length: 17
size: -
V: TRBV28
D: TRBD1
DNA: TGTGCCAGCAGTTTATTTGGCAAGACAGGGCAGGATCAGCCCCAGCATTTT
CDR3: CASSLFGKTGQDQPQHF

J: TRBJ2-7
length: 12
size: -
V: TRBV28
D: -
DNA: TGTGCCAGCTCGTCGGGAAGTTACGAGCAGTACTTC
CDR3: CASSSGSYEQYF

J: TRBJ2-3
length: 15
size: -
V: TRBV5-1
D: TRBD2
DNA: TGCGCCAGCAGCTTCGGGGGGACTAGCACAGATACGCAGTATTTT
CDR3: CASSFGGTSTDTQYF

J: TRBJ1-4
length: 13
size: -
V: TRBV14
D: -
DNA: TGTGCCAGCAGAGCAGGAACCAATGAAAAACTGTTTTTT
CDR3: CASRAGTNEKLFF

J: TRBJ1-1
length: 15
size: -
V: TRBV2
D: -
DNA: TGTGCCAGCAGTGAAGAACCGGGGTTGAACACTGAAGCTTTCTTT
CDR3: CASSEEPGLNTEAFF

J: TRBJ2-1
length: 14
size: few
V: TRBV7-2
D: TRBD1
DNA: TGTGCCAGCAGCTTACGACAGGGGGCTAATGAGCAGTTCTTC
CDR3: CASSLRQGANEQFF

J: TRBJ1-1
length: 12
size: -
V: TRBV5-1
D: -
DNA: TGCGCCAGCAGCTTGGACTTCCGCGAAGCTTTCTTT
CDR3: CASSLDFREAFF

J: TRBJ2-5
length: 13
size: few
V: TRBV4-2
D: TRBD1
DNA: TGTGCCAGCAGCCCCGGACAGGGAGAGACCCAGTACTTC
CDR3: CASSPGQGETQYF

J: TRBJ1-2
length: 17
size: -
V: TRBV9
D: TRBD1
DNA: TGTGCCAGCAGCGCCCGGGACAGGGAGGTTATCGGCTATGGCTACACCTTC
CDR3: CASSARDREVIGYGYTF

J: TRBJ2-5
length: 14
size: many
V: TRBV7-9
D: TRBD1
DNA: TGTGCCAGCAGCTCCGGACAGGGGTGGGAGACCCAGTACTTC
CDR3: CASSSGQGWETQYF

J: TRBJ2-7
length: 15
size: -
V: TRBV28
D: TRBD1
DNA: TGTGCCAGCAGTTTCAGAGACAGGGGCCGCACCAAGCAGTACTTC
CDR3: CASSFRDRGRTKQYF

J: TRBJ2-5
length: 14
size: -
V: TRBV5-1
D: -
DNA: TGCGCCAGCAGCTTAGTCCCGAGCGAGGTGACCCAGTACTTC
CDR3: CASSLVPSEVTQYF

J: TRBJ2-1
length: 15
size: -
V: TRBV18
D: TRBD1
DNA: TGTGCCAGCTCACCGGGACAGGGGTCCTACAATGAGCAGTTCTTC
CDR3: CASSPGQGSYNEQFF

J: TRBJ1-1
length: 18
size: -
V: TRBV13
D: TRBD1
DNA: TGTGCCAGCAGATACTCTGGTACAGGGGAGTTATGGGACACTGAAGCTTTCTTT
CDR3: CASRYSGTGELWDTEAFF

J: TRBJ1-6
length: 14
size: -
V: TRBV5-6
D: -
DNA: TGTGCCAGCAGCTTGGGACAGAATAATTCACCCCTCAACTTT
CDR3: CASSLGQNNSPLNF

J: TRBJ2-3
length: 14
size: once
V: TRBV9
D: -
DNA: TGTGCCAGCAGCGTAGAGGCAGGTCTAGATACGCAGTATTTT
CDR3: CASSVEAGLDTQYF

J: TRBJ1-3
length: 15
size: -
V: TRBV5-4
D: -
DNA: TGTGCCAGCAGCCAAGGAGGGAACCAAGGGACCACCATATATTTT
CDR3: CASSQGGNQGTTIYF

J: TRBJ1-2
length: 13
size: -
V: TRBV10-1
D: TRBD1
DNA: TGCGCCAGCAGTCCACAGGGGAACTATGGCTACCCCTTC
CDR3: CASSPQGNYGYPF

J: TRBJ2-1
length: 19
size: -
V: TRBV5-4
D: TRBD1
DNA: TGTGCCAGCAGCTTCCGGGCGGGACAGGGGGCTATTGGTTACAATGAGCAGTTCTTC
CDR3: CASSFRAGQGAIGYNEQFF

J: TRBJ1-2
length: 15
size: few
V: TRBV5-5
D: -
DNA: TGTGCCAGCAGCTTTGGCGGAAGGAGTTTCTATGGCTACACCTTC
CDR3: CASSFGGRSFYGYTF

J: TRBJ2-1
length: 12
size: -
V: TRBV29-1
D: -
DNA: TGCAGCGTTGAGGGGGGTGGCGATGAGCAGTTCTTC
CDR3: CSVEGGGDEQFF

J: TRBJ2-5
length: 16
size: -
V: TRBV7-9
D: -
DNA: TGTGCCAGCAGCCCCAGGTCCGGGATATACCAAGAGACCCAGTACTTC
CDR3: CASSPRSGIYQETQYF

J: TRBJ1-2
length: 12
size: -
V: TRBV27
D: -
DNA: TGTGCCAGCAAGGGTAGAGGGCGAGGCTACACCTTC
CDR3: CASKGRGRGYTF

J: TRBJ2-7
length: 14
size: -
V: TRBV7-9
D: TRBD1
DNA: TGTGCCAGCAGCTTTCAGGGGGCGTTGGACGAGCAGTACTTC
CDR3: CASSFQGALDEQYF

J: TRBJ1-4
length: 15
size: -
V: TRBV28
D: -
DNA: TGTGCCAGCAGATCAAGGGAGTATTCGAATGAAAAACTGTTTTTT
CDR3: CASRSREYSNEKLFF

J: TRBJ1-2
length: 16
size: -
V: TRBV2
D: TRBD1
DNA: TGTGCCAGCACTCCTCTTGGACAGGGGGATCGACGGGGCTACCCCTTC
CDR3: CASTPLGQGDRRGYPF

J: TRBJ1-2
length: 15
size: -
V: TRBV7-2
D: TRBD1
DNA: TGTGCCAGCAGCTACAGCTCCGGGACAGGGAATGGCTACACCTTC
CDR3: CASSYSSGTGNGYTF

J: TRBJ1-3
length: 16
size: -
V: TRBV25-1
D: TRBD1
DNA: TGTGCCAGCAGTGATTGGACAGGGGGTGCTGGAAACACCATATATTTT
CDR3: CASSDWTGGAGNTIYF

J: TRBJ1-2
length: 13
size: -
V: TRBV6-5
D: TRBD1
DNA: TGTGCCAGCAGGGAAACAGGGGACTATGGCTACACCTTC
CDR3: CASRETGDYGYTF

J: TRBJ1-1
length: 16
size: -
V: TRBV19
D: TRBD1
DNA: TGTGCCAGTAGTATCCCCGGACAGGGGGCCGGCACTGAAGCTTTCTTT
CDR3: CASSIPGQGAGTEAFF

J: TRBJ1-1
length: 14
size: -
V: TRBV19
D: TRBD1
DNA: TGTGCCAGTAAAGGACAGGGTGTGAACACTGAAGCTTTCTTT
CDR3: CASKGQGVNTEAFF